This T cell receptor beta chain was captured in a study of cytotoxic CD8 clonotypes in ibrutinib-treated CLL (dated by TCRdb to the early 2020s). Looking at the study overall: The cohort included more than 14 treatment-naive and some 10 relapsed/refractory patients; under 18 were IGHV unmutated. Partial responses were observed in about 25 patients and complete responses in 2; after a median follow-up of around 68 months, remission was maintained in approximately 14 patients and progression was observed in roughly 12. Samples at response were collected after a median of roughly twelve months of treatment, with a range of about 6 to 36 months. An average of roughly 250,000 productive templates and tens of thousands of productive rearrangements was obtained per sample. Of the 90 or so participants in the trial, 25 to 30 had longitudinal samples available. Cryopreserved peripheral blood mononuclear cells were obtained prior to treatment, at the time of response, and at either disease progression or sustained remission. Every sample from remission and from progressive disease was obtained while the patients were still on ibrutinib.

Broader findings and caveats from the paper: Clonality rose at ibrutinib response, remained stable during sustained remission, and dropped back toward baseline at progression. Public clonotypes were rare and either shrank or stayed stable during treatment, and the rise in clonality at ibrutinib response reflected expansion of private clonotypes. At baseline, clonality was higher than in age-matched healthy donors and showed a strong correlation with circulating CD8+ T-cell counts. Sustained-remission and progressing patients did not have matched sampling times, and lymph node repertoires were not examined.

The goal of deep resolution MiSeq sequencing was a depth between 1 in 1 million and 1 in 200,000 T cells, and coverage averaged 10x per clonotype. The immunoSEQ hsTCRB Kit was used to generate the TCR beta libraries. Under the source paper's analysis protocol: The data were analyzed with ImmunoSEQ Analyzer and ImmunoSEQ Data Assistant, and V, D and J gene assignments followed IMGT definitions. Clonality, with values ranging from 0 to 1, was calculated as one minus the normalized Shannon entropy of productive rearrangement frequencies. Public clonotype analysis was restricted to overrepresented clonotypes comprising at least 0.05% of each patient's repertoire. Repertoires from some twelve age-matched healthy donors in immuneACCESS were used as clonality controls. Held by TCRdb, this immuneACCESS table contains in-frame sequences only and omits some clones. Under half of the omission traces to an unresolved V gene where checked; the cause of the rest is unknown. D and trimming come from the DNA, and the V and J calls and clone size come from that table. The sample data list 52,000 or so clones, and roughly 54% of these were observed just once. Jointly, the top ten make up roughly a quarter of the sample.

As for this clone: The antigen it binds to is not known. Within one base of it there is no much larger clone, and no base qualities were kept.

The time point label here, explained by the study, means: progressive disease on ibrutinib. For TCR beta library preparation, 1.5 to 2 micrograms of genomic DNA was extracted from cryopreserved PBMCs. Longitudinal blood samples from CLL patients receiving ibrutinib monotherapy were subjected to high-throughput TCR beta sequencing. The patients took part in an open-label, single-center phase 2 trial of ibrutinib monotherapy. This sample comprised PBMCs, obtained at disease progression, from a patient treated with ibrutinib. The source is a human donor with chronic lymphocytic leukemia.

The nucleotide sequence reads as follows: TGTGCCAGCAGTTACGCGGCGTATAATTCACCCCTCCACTTT. Its product reads: CASSYAAYNSPLHF. This sequence uses TRBV6-5 and TRBJ1-6; the D gene is unclear. Via the germline V gene, CDR1 is MNHEY and CDR2 SVGAGI. The CDR3 contains 14 residues, cysteine and phenylalanine counted. The only DNA kept is the CDR3, 42 bases in frame from the first base. Trimming takes 2 bases from V and 4 bases from J, and the germline ends sit 6 bases apart.